Listed below are T cell receptor beta chains from one sample, sequenced in a study of vaccination effects on CD4 cells after COVID-19. Assay used: immunoSEQ multiplex PCR; TCRdb lists only in-frame clones, some missing. The sample gives approximately 38,000 clones, about 67% of which show up once; about 8.4% is in the top ten. These receptors have no identified antigens. Sample: CD4+ T cells from PBMCs cultured without peptide, taken after COVID-19 vaccination. The receptors shown here come from a human donor who received a COVID-19 vaccine. Each CDR3 is given with its conserved first and last residue. Fields, in order: J gene, V gene, CDR3 protein.

J: TRBJ2-6; V: TRBV6-1; CDR3: CASSELLGPGAGANVLTF
J: TRBJ1-5; V: TRBV3-1/TRBV3-2; CDR3: CASSQDGGNQPQHF
J: TRBJ1-5; V: TRBV18; CDR3: CATQREGNQPQHF
J: TRBJ1-1; V: TRBV5-5; CDR3: CASSLGGSMNTEAFF
J: TRBJ2-7; V: TRBV4-1; CDR3: CASSLGQGATYEQYF
J: TRBJ2-3; V: TRBV13; CDR3: CASSSGRPSTDTQYF
J: TRBJ2-7; V: TRBV15; CDR3: CATSRESAGRSYEQYF
J: TRBJ2-1; V: TRBV4-1; CDR3: CASSRGSRVVDNEQFF
J: TRBJ2-5; V: TRBV7-9; CDR3: CASSRPTSGSTQYF
J: TRBJ1-2; V: TRBV6-5; CDR3: CASRRGQGVYGYTF
J: TRBJ2-1; V: TRBV2; CDR3: CASSSHPGDEQFF
J: TRBJ2-3; V: TRBV19; CDR3: CASRGGRTRITDTQYF
J: TRBJ1-2; V: TRBV19; CDR3: CASREGPNYGYTF
J: TRBJ2-5; V: TRBV3-1/TRBV3-2; CDR3: CASSPSFSGRETQYF
J: TRBJ1-5; V: TRBV9; CDR3: CASSVGGSSNQPQHF
J: TRBJ1-2; V: TRBV7-2; CDR3: CASSLAPGQGFYGYTF
J: TRBJ1-2; V: TRBV27; CDR3: CASRKHDVRDYGYTF
J: TRBJ1-4; V: TRBV4-1; CDR3: CASSQVDRGEKLFF
J: TRBJ2-2; V: TRBV14; CDR3: CASSQLVTSGSPGELFF
J: TRBJ1-1; V: TRBV7-2; CDR3: CASSPLDVLNTEAFF
J: TRBJ1-2; V: TRBV20-1; CDR3: CSASAGGAGYTF
J: TRBJ2-3; V: TRBV11-3; CDR3: CASSPSGSLDTQYF
J: TRBJ1-6; V: TRBV21-1; CDR3: CASSKARDGKTGREGSYNSPLHF
J: TRBJ2-1; V: TRBV5-4; CDR3: CASSLGLAGEPNEQFF
J: TRBJ2-7; V: TRBV9; CDR3: CASGIFLGEQYF
J: TRBJ1-1; V: TRBV19; CDR3: CASSILWTENTEAFF
J: TRBJ2-2; V: TRBV5-1; CDR3: CASSLSQPTGELFF
J: TRBJ2-1; V: TRBV2; CDR3: CASSARLSANNEQFF
J: TRBJ2-3; V: TRBV19; CDR3: CASSMRLASSADTQYF
J: TRBJ1-5; V: TRBV12-3/TRBV12-4; CDR3: CASSLAENQPQHF
J: TRBJ1-5; V: TRBV12-3/TRBV12-4; CDR3: CASSFSGNQPQHF
J: TRBJ1-1; V: TRBV29-1; CDR3: CSVGSGPNEAFF
J: TRBJ2-7; V: TRBV27; CDR3: CASRYSRGSYEQYF
J: TRBJ2-4; V: TRBV5-8; CDR3: CASSLAGDLAKNIQYF
J: TRBJ1-5; V: TRBV6-1; CDR3: CASSETLSNQPQHF
J: TRBJ1-5; V: TRBV5-4; CDR3: CASSSGQGSNQPQHF
J: TRBJ1-5; V: TRBV30; CDR3: CAWSGRGGLNYQPQHF
J: TRBJ2-7; V: TRBV6-1; CDR3: CASSEALRGQEQYF
J: TRBJ1-4; V: TRBV4-1; CDR3: CASSLPPQGRNEKLFF
J: TRBJ2-7; V: TRBV6-5; CDR3: CASSYSTSAGYEQYF
J: TRBJ1-2; V: TRBV6-5; CDR3: CASRREAGKAGYTF
J: TRBJ1-2; V: TRBV5-6; CDR3: CASSLAVQGVGKGIRYTF